This T cell receptor beta chain was captured in a study of identical twins. V lost 2 bases and J lost 7; bases outside the gene matches: 3. CDR3 length: 15 residues. Germline values: CDR1 KGHSH, CDR2 LQKENI. MiXCR, run by TCRdb on the 5' RACE reads, gives a single entry per CDR3 protein. The table records about 530,000 distinct CDR3 sequences, under 25% of them present only once. These data were also reused for a study on yellow fever vaccine responses in identical twins.

Sequences were obtained from CD4+ T cells sorted from blood. The sequence came from a woman younger than 35 in good health. This chain joins TRBV18 and TRBJ2-1, with 12 bases matching TRBD1. The CDR3 region is CASSPGDRGQNEQFF. CDR3 in DNA: TGTGCCAGCTCACCAGGGGACAGGGGGCAAAATGAGCAGTTCTTC.